The present TCR beta chain was sequenced within a study of shared clonotypes between healthy human individuals. Sequenced by immunoSEQ multiplex PCR; TCRdb stores in-frame clones only, minus some. The sample includes millions of clones, roughly 91% of them seen just once. This clone was detected once. No antigen is known for it. Germline trimming cut 6 bases from V and 0 bases from J; bases unmatched to any gene: 7. CDR1 LNHDA and CDR2 SQIVND come from the germline V gene (reference sequence). The CDR3 runs 16 residues. Study-level findings and limits: Some clonotypes were shared by all four sorted-subset donors, while others were not shared. The non-shared ones had lower generation probabilities than the shared ones.

Naive CD8 cells lacked CD45RO and underwent positive selection for CCR7, leaving out terminally differentiated effector memory CD45RA+ cells. Recent acute infections and vaccinations were absent in the healthy HIV-negative adult donors. The TCR comes from a man aged 18 to 29 in good health. Some clones in this sample may be carry-over from other donors' samples. Material for sequencing was naive CD8+ T cells from PBMCs. This chain links TRBV19 with TRBJ1-4; 7 bases map to TRBD1. In DNA form, the CDR3 reads TGTGCCAGTAGCCCGACAGGGTGGACAACTAATGAAAAACTGTTTTTT. Amino acids: CASSPTGWTTNEKLFF. Drawing the rest from reference TRBV19 and TRBJ1-4, the complete variable domain is DGGITQSPKYLFRKEGQNVTLSCEQNLNHDAMYWYRQDPGQGLRLIYYSQIVNDFQKGDIAEGYSVSREKKESFPLTVTSAQKNPTAFYLCASSPTGWTTNEKLFFGSGTQLSVL.